The 10 T cell receptor beta chains given below trace back to one sample, sequenced in a study of T cells in Graves' hyperthyroidism and ophthalmopathy. RNA transcripts gave rise to amplified TCR beta CDR3 regions. In the first-round RT-PCR of the TCR CDR3, the HTBI primer set was used. TCRdb analysed the multiplex PCR reads with MiXCR anew, one entry per CDR3 protein. The sample yields more than 50,000 distinct CDR3 sequences, around half seen once. Input material: blood. The receptors here all came from a woman aged 30 to 39 with Graves' ophthalmopathy.

The chain employs TRBV20-1 and TRBJ1-2; D gene ambiguous. Trimming removed 6 bases from V and 7 bases from J, with 12 bases in between. The CDR3 is 11 residues long. Germline CDR1 and CDR2: DFQATT and SNEGSKA (reference sequence). The CDR3 DNA reads TGCAGTGCCACGACGGGCATTGGCTACACCTTC. Translated: CSATTGIGYTF.

Only one count was recorded for this clonotype. This sequence joins TRBV27 and TRBJ1-2; D gene uncertain. The CDR3 runs 12 residues. V lost 5 bases, J lost 8 bases, and 12 bases lay in between. The germline V gene encodes CDR1 MNHEY and CDR2 SMNVEV (reference sequence). DNA for the CDR3: TGTGCCAGCAGTAACCGGAGGCTGGGCTACACCTTC. Its protein is CASSNRRLGYTF.

A note on this clonotype: One base away lies a much larger clone, so this may be a sequencing read error. The rearrangement joins TRBV28 to TRBJ2-2, with D uncertain. Between the trimmed V and J ends, which lost 6 bases and 0 bases, there was a span of 5 bases. Germline V CDR1 and CDR2: MDHEN, SYDVKM. The CDR3 is 13 amino acids. This chain's CDR3 is CASRGPNTGELFF. CDR3 sequence (DNA): TGTGCCAGCAGGGGCCCGAACACCGGGGAGCTGTTTTTT.

This clonotype came up many times. The chain recombines TRBV19 with TRBJ2-3; the match to TRBD2 covers 11 bases. The CDR3 is made up of 17 amino acids. From germline, CDR1 is LNHDA and CDR2 SQIVND (reference sequence). The trim removed 7 bases at V and 2 bases at J, leaving 11 bases unmatched. DNA of the CDR3: TGTGCCAGTACCCTGGGGGGGACTAGCGGACTCACAGATACGCAGTATTTT. Residues: CASTLGGTSGLTDTQYF.

Worth noting for this clonotype: This CDR3 fails to terminate in the conserved phenylalanine or tryptophan, so it likely reflects a read error. The chain has TRBV6-6 and TRBJ1-2, with TRBD1 as a possible D gene (5 bases). Germline CDR1 is MNHNY and CDR2 is SVGAGI (reference sequence). Trimming pared 4 bases from V and 8 bases from J, leaving 23 bases between. The length of the CDR3 is 16 residues. CDR3 in amino acids: CASSSVQPGTRDGYTY. DNA for the CDR3: TGTGCCAGCAGTTCCGTCCAGCCCGGGACCCGGGACGGCTACACCTAC.

The gene calls are TRBV20-1 and TRBJ2-6; D is unclear. The CDR3 covers 13 residues. V lost 6 bases and J 5 bases, leaving 11 bases between the germline ends. The germline V gene has CDR1 DFQATT and CDR2 SNEGSKA (reference sequence). The CDR3 loop is CSATLPRANVLTF. CDR3 DNA sequence: TGCAGTGCCACCCTGCCTAGGGCCAACGTCCTGACTTTC.

This clonotype was detected many times. The chain has TRBV5-4 and TRBJ1-4, with D uncertain. This CDR3 has 13 residues. From germline, CDR1 is SGHNT and CDR2 YYREEE (reference sequence). V was cut by 1 base and J by 10 bases, with 11 bases left in between. CDR3 bases: TGTGCCAGCAGCTTGCCAAGGGAGGGAAAACTGTTTTTT. Amino acid sequence: CASSLPREGKLFF.

The chain carries TRBV2 and TRBJ2-3, with D maybe TRBD2 (5 bases). The V end lost 1 base, the J end lost 0 bases, and 20 bases lay between the germline ends. This CDR3 spans 19 amino acids. CDR1 is SNHLY and CDR2 is FYNNEI in the germline V gene. DNA for the CDR3: TGTGCCAGCAGTGAAGTGCCTAGCTTCAGGACCACTAGCACAGATACGCAGTATTTT. Amino acid sequence: CASSEVPSFRTTSTDTQYF.

This clonotype was seen at least ten times. The chain couples TRBV6-6 to TRBJ2-2; a possible D gene is TRBD1 (6 bases). Germline CDR1 and CDR2: MNHNY and SVGAGI (reference sequence). The CDR3 has 14 residues. V was clipped by 7 bases and J by 4 bases, with 13 bases between them. The CDR3 here is CASISGQTTGELFF. The CDR3 nucleotides read TGTGCCAGCATCTCCGGACAGACCACCGGGGAGCTGTTTTTT.

This clonotype was seen many times. V gene TRBV19 combines with J gene TRBJ1-5; D possibly corresponds to TRBD1 (5 bases). Germline CDR1 reads LNHDA; CDR2 reads SQIVND (reference sequence). Trimming stripped 4 bases from V and 5 bases from J, with 9 bases between. The CDR3 sequence is 13 residues long. The CDR3 DNA follows: TGTGCCAGTAGTAGGGGCAGGGATCAGCCCCAGCATTTT. Translated, it gives CASSRGRDQPQHF.